These 14 T cell receptor beta chains came from one sample sequenced in a study of CD8 T cells in Susac syndrome (dated by TCRdb to the late 2010s). Libraries came from the immunoSEQ multiplex PCR assay. RNA was extracted with the RNeasy kit and about 0.45 to 1 ug was reverse transcribed using random hexamers. The public sequencing data were trimmed at Q25 with fastp and processed into clonotypes with MiXCR by TCRdb, which kept only in-frame beta chains. Rows merge per CDR3 protein into single entries with the most common DNA and genes. The sample includes more than 95,000 distinct CDR3 sequences, with about 92% observed a single time. Jointly, the top ten make up roughly 0.33% of the sample. The sequencing sample was made of CD8+ T cells from PBMCs. The receptors derive from a human donor with multiple sclerosis.

The chain combines TRBV27 with TRBJ1-1, with D possibly TRBD1 on 5 matching bases. CDR3 length equals 18 residues. V lost 0 bases, J lost 8 bases, and 25 bases lay in between. The germline V gene encodes CDR1 MNHEY and CDR2 SMNVEV (reference sequence). CDR3 sequence: CASSLSYEAPRWGLEAFF. The CDR3 DNA follows: TGTGCCAGCAGTTTATCCTATGAGGCACCCAGGTGGGGCCTGGAAGCTTTCTTT.

This clonotype was detected only once. The chain carries TRBV9 and TRBJ2-5; D possibly corresponds to TRBD1 (6 bases). The V gene's germline CDR1 is SGDLS and CDR2 YYNGEE. The CDR3 runs to 15 residues. Between the trimmed V and J ends, which lost 0 bases and 4 bases, there was a span of 13 bases. CDR3 residues: CASSVALGAGETQYF. The CDR3 region has the DNA TGTGCCAGCAGCGTAGCTCTGGGGGCTGGAGAGACCCAGTACTTC.

The chain couples TRBV6-9 to TRBJ1-5; D gene unclear. CDR1 and CDR2 from the germline V gene are MNHGY and SVAAGI. V gave up 7 bases and J gave up 6 bases, with 4 bases separating them. CDR3 length: 10 residues. The CDR3 bases are TGTGCCAGCACCCCTCAGCCCCAGCATTTT. It yields the protein CASTPQPQHF.

The rearrangement uses TRBV6-5 and TRBJ2-3; TRBD2 aligns across 7 bases. Germline CDR1 and CDR2: MNHEY and SVGAGI. The CDR3 length is 13 residues. V was pared by 10 bases and J by 0 bases, with 4 bases of the junction left unmatched. The CDR3 spells CATGLGSTDTQYF. Here the CDR3 DNA reads TGTGCCACCGGACTAGGGAGCACAGATACGCAGTATTTT.

The V and J genes are TRBV2 and TRBJ1-1; 7 bases align to TRBD1. V was clipped by 9 bases and J by 6 bases; unmatched bases: 10. This CDR3 is built from 13 residues. Germline CDR1 and CDR2: SNHLY and FYNNEI. DNA for the CDR3: TGTGCCAGTAACGGGAAAACAGGGGCTGAAGCTTTCTTT. It is translated as CASNGKTGAEAFF. Based on the CDR3 plus reference TRBV2 and TRBJ1-1, the full variable domain is EPEVTQTPSHQVTQMGQEVILRCVPISNHLYFYWYRQILGQKVEFLVSFYNNEISEKSEIFDDQFSVERPDGSNFTLKIRSTKLEDSAMYFCASNGKTGAEAFFGQGTRLTVV.

The chain employs TRBV10-3 and TRBJ2-7; possibly TRBD2 for D (6 bases). Germline V gives CDR1 ENHRY, CDR2 SYGVKD. The V and J ends lost 7 bases and 0 bases respectively, with 10 bases between them. The CDR3 runs 13 residues. Written as DNA, the CDR3 is TGTGCCATCATGGACGGGAGCTCCTACGAGCAGTACGTC. This translates into CAIMDGSSYEQYV.

This chain joins TRBV10-3 and TRBJ1-5, with 7 bases identical to TRBD1. The ends lost 0 bases at V and 4 bases at J; junction bases unmatched: 9. The CDR3 contains 17 residues. CDR1 is ENHRY, CDR2 SYGVKD, per germline. CDR3 sequence (DNA): TGTGCCATCAGTGAGTCGACGAGTGGCAGGGGGAATCAGCCCCAGCATTTT. Translated: CAISESTSGRGNQPQHF.

The V and J genes are TRBV15 and TRBJ2-5, with 8 bases fitting TRBD1. The V segment lost 4 bases and the J segment 5 bases; nucleotides outside the gene matches: 6. The germline V gene has CDR1 LNHNV and CDR2 YYDKDF (reference sequence). The CDR3 has 14 residues. CDR3 in DNA: TGTGCCACCAGCACCAGGACAGGGCGGGAGACCCAGTACTTC. Amino acid sequence: CATSTRTGRETQYF.

The chain recombines TRBV20-1 with TRBJ2-7; TRBD2 aligns across 13 bases. This CDR3 is built from 13 residues. Germline V CDR1 and CDR2: DFQATT, SNEGSKA (reference sequence). J gave up 13 bases and V 2 bases, and 8 bases lay outside the gene matches. This CDR3 is CSARSMGLAGFYF. CDR3 DNA: TGCAGTGCTAGATCCATGGGACTAGCGGGGTTCTACTTC.

Written as DNA, the CDR3 is TGCAGTGCTAGGATCAGCGCGTCCGGAGCTGAAGCTTTCTTT. The encoded protein is CSARISASGAEAFF. The chain uses TRBV20-1 and TRBJ1-1; no clear D gene. This CDR3 has 14 amino acids. The V gene's germline CDR1 is DFQATT and CDR2 SNEGSKA (reference sequence). V lost 3 bases, J lost 6 bases, and 17 bases lay in between.

V is TRBV23-1 and J is TRBJ2-1; 11 bases fit TRBD2. TRBV23-1 carries the ORF label, with uncertain function. The CDR3 has 19 residues. J lost 4 bases, V lost 3 bases, and 14 bases had no gene match. The CDR3 DNA is TGCGCCAGCAGTCATTGGGGACAAACTAGCGGGAGTACGTACAATGAGCAGTTCTTC. This gives the protein CASSHWGQTSGSTYNEQFF.

The chain uses TRBV29-1 and TRBJ2-1, with unresolved D. Trimming left V 4 bases short and J 5 bases short, with 18 bases between. Germline V gives CDR1 SQVTM, CDR2 ANQGSEA. The length of the CDR3 is 15 residues. CDR3 sequence (DNA): TGCAGCGTTGCGGCTCCGGGTCACGGCAACAATGAGCAGTTCTTC. Its translation: CSVAAPGHGNNEQFF.

V and J are TRBV2 and TRBJ1-5, with TRBD1 matching over 9 bases. V trimming: 6 bases; J trimming: 6 bases; junction bases outside the gene matches: 9. The CDR3 totals 15 residues. Germline V gene sequence: CDR1 SNHLY, CDR2 FYNNEI. The CDR3 is CASSAPGQGIQPQHF. The CDR3 region has the DNA TGTGCCAGCAGCGCCCCGGGACAGGGAATTCAGCCCCAGCATTTT.

This chain connects TRBV6-1 to TRBJ1-2; D might be TRBD1 (5 bases). Germline V lookup: CDR1 MNHNS, CDR2 SASEGT. V dropped 3 bases and J dropped 4 bases, with 15 bases sitting between them. This CDR3 has 15 residues. The CDR3, as DNA: TGTGCCAGCAGTGATTTGAAAGGGGTCGGCTATGGCTACACCTTC. It specifies CASSDLKGVGYGYTF.